This record concerns one T cell receptor beta chain sequence. The entry originates in a study of T cells expressing NK-cell markers. As for the study in general: The sequencing cohort of eight donors included seven HCMV-seropositive individuals and one seronegative individual.

TCRdb derives one entry per CDR3 protein from the 5' RACE reads, leaving out DNA. This sample's table reports about 190,000 distinct CDR3 sequences. Germline V lookup: CDR1 MNHEY, CDR2 SVGAGI. The CDR3 is 13 amino acids. Sequencing used blood T cells: a sorted CD56 or NKG2C T cell subset, CD4+ or CD8+ T cells, or bulk PBMC T cells (not recorded which). The sequence came from a man aged 18-75 years in good health. The V gene is TRBV6-5, the J gene TRBJ2-5; TCRdb's D call, TRBD2, is unchecked because there is no DNA. CDR3 in amino acids: CASSLPSGETQYF.